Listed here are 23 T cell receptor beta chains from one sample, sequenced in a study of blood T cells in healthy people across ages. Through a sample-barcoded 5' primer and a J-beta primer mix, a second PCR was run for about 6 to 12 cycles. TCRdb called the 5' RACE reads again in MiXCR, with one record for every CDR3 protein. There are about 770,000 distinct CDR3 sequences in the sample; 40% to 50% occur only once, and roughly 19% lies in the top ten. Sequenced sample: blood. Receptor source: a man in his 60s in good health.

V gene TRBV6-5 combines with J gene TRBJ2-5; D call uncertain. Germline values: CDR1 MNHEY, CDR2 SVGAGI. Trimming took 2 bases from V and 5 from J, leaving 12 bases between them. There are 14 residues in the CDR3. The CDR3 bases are TGTGCCAGCAGTTACGGTACGGGTTGGGAGACCCAGTACTTC. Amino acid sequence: CASSYGTGWETQYF.

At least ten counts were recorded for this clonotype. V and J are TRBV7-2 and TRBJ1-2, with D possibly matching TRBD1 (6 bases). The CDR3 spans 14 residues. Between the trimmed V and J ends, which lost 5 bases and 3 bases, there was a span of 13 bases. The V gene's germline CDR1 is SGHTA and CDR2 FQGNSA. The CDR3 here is CASSVYRVHYGYTF. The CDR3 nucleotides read TGTGCCAGCAGCGTATACAGGGTGCACTATGGCTACACCTTC.

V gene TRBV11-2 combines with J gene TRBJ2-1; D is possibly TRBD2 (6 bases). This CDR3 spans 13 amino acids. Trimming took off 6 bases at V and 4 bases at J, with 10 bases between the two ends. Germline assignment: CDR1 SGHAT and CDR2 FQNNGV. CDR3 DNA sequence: TGTGCCAGCAGAGCGGGTTCGTACAATGAGCAGTTCTTC. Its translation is CASRAGSYNEQFF.

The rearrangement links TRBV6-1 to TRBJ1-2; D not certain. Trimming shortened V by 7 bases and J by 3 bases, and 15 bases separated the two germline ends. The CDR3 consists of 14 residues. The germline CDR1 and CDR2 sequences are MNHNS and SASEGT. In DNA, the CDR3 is TGTGCCAGCACTCCGAGTAGGAGGGACTATGGCTACACCTTC. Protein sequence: CASTPSRRDYGYTF.

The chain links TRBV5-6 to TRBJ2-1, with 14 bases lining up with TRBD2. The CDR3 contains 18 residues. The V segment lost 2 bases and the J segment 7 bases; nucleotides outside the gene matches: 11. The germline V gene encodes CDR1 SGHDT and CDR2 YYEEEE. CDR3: CASSLGLAGGLIENEQFF. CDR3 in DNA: TGTGCCAGCAGCTTAGGACTAGCGGGGGGACTGATAGAAAATGAGCAGTTCTTC.

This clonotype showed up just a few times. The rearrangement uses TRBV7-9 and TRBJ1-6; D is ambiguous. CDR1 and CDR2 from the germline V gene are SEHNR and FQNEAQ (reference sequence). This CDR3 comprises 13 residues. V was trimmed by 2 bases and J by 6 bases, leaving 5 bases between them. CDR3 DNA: TGTGCCAGCAGCTTATCGTCTAATTCACCCCTCCACTTT. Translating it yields CASSLSSNSPLHF.

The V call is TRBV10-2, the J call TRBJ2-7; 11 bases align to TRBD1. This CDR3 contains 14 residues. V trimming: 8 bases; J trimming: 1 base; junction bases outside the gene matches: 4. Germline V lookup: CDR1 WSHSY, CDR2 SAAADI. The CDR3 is CASRDRGESYEQYF. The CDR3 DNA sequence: TGCGCCAGCCGGGACAGGGGGGAATCCTACGAGCAGTACTTC.

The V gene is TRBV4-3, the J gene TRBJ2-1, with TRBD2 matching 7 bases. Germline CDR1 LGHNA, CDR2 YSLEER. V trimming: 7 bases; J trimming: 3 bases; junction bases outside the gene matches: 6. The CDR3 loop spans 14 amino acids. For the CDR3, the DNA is TGCGCCAGCATGGGCGGGGGAGTCTACAATGAGCAGTTCTTC. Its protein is CASMGGGVYNEQFF.

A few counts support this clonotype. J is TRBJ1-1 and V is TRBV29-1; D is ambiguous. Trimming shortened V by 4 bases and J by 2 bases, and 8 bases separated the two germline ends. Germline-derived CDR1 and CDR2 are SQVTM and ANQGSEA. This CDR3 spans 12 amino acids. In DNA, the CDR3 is TGCAGCGTTGGTGCAGGAAACACTGAAGCTTTCTTT. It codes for CSVGAGNTEAFF.

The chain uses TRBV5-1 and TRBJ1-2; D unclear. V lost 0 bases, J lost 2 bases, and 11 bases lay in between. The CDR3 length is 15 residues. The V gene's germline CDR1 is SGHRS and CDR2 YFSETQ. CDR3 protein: CASSLDLTHNYGYTF. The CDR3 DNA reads TGCGCCAGCAGCTTGGACTTGACTCACAACTATGGCTACACCTTC.

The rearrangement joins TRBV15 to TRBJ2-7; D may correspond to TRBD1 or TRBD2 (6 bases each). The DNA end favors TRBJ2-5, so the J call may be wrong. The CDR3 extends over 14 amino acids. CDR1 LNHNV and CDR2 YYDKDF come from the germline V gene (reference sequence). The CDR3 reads CATSRGGVGGTQYF. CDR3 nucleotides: TGTGCCACCAGCAGAGGGGGGGTAGGGGGGACCCAGTACTTC.

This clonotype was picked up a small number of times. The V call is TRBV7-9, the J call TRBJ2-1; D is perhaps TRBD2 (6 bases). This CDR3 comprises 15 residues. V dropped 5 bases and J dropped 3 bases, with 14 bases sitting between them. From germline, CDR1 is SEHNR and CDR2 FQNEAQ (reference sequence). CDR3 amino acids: CASSPGLLNYNEQFF. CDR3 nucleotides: TGTGCCAGCAGCCCGGGACTTCTTAACTACAATGAGCAGTTCTTC.

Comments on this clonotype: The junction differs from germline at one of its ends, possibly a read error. The CDR3 loop is CVSSSANYGYTF. CDR3 coding DNA: TGTGTCAGCAGCTCAGCTAACTATGGCTACACCTTC. This sequence joins TRBV12-3 or TRBV12-4 and TRBJ1-2; no definite D call. The CDR3 runs 12 residues.

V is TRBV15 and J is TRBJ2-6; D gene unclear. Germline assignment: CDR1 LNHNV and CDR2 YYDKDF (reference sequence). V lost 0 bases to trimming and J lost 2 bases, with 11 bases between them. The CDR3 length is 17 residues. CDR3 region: CATSRDTQTTGANVLTF. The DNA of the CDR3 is TGTGCCACCAGCAGAGATACTCAGACAACTGGGGCCAACGTCCTGACTTTC.

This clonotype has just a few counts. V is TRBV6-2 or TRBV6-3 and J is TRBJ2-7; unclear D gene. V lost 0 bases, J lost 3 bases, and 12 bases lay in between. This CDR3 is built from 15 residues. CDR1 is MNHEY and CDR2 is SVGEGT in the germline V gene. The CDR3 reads CASSYSIRHLYEQYF. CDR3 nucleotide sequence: TGTGCCAGCAGTTACTCGATTAGACACCTCTACGAGCAGTACTTC.

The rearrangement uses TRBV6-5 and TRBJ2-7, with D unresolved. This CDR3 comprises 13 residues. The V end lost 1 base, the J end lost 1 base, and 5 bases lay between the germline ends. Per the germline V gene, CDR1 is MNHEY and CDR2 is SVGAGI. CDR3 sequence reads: CASSYFVSYEQYF. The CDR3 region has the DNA TGTGCCAGCAGTTACTTCGTTTCCTACGAGCAGTACTTC.

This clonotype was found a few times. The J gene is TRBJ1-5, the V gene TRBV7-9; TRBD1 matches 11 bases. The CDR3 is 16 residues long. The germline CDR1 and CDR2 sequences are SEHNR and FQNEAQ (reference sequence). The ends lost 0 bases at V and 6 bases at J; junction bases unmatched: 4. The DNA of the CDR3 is TGTGCCAGCAGCTTAGCGCGGACAGGGGGCGGTCAGCCCCAGCATTTT. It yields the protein CASSLARTGGGQPQHF.

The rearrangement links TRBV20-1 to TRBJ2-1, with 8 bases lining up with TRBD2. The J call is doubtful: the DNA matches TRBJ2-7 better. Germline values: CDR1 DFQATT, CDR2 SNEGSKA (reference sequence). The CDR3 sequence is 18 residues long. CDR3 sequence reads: CSAQMPGGGPQSYNEQYF. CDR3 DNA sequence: TGCAGTGCTCAGATGCCCGGGGGGGGGCCTCAGAGCTACAATGAGCAGTACTTC.

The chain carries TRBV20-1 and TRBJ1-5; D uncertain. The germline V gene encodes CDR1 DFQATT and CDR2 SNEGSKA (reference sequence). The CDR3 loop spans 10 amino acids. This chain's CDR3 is CTNVGQPQHF. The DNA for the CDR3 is TGCACTAATGTAGGGCAGCCCCAGCATTTT.

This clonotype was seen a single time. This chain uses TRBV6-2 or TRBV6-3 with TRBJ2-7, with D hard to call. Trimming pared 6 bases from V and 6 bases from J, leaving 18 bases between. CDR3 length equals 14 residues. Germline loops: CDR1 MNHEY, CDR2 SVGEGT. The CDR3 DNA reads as TGTGCCAGCAGCCGGGCACGGACGAACAGCGAGCAGTACTTC. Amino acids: CASSRARTNSEQYF.

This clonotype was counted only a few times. The CDR3 DNA reads TGTGCTAGTGGTTTTTTTCAGGGAGACACCGGGGAGCTGTTTTTT. Its translation: CASGFFQGDTGELFF. V is TRBV12-5 and J is TRBJ2-2, with D tentatively TRBD1 or TRBD2 (5 bases each). The V gene's germline CDR1 is LGHNT and CDR2 FRNRAP. The V end was cut by 3 bases, the J end by 3 bases, with 11 bases between. This CDR3 has 15 amino acids.

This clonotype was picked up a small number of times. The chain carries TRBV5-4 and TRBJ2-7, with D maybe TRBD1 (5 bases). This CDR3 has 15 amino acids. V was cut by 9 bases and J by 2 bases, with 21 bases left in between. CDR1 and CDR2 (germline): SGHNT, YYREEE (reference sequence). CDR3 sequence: CATTSGQGKTYEQYF. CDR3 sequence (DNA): TGTGCCACCACCTCAGGGCAGGGAAAGACCTACGAGCAGTACTTC.

Here the CDR3 reads CASSLVYTDEKLFF. CDR3 coding DNA: TGTGCCAGCAGCTTAGTTTATACGGATGAAAAACTGTTTTTT. This chain uses TRBV7-2 with TRBJ1-4; unclear D gene. V was cut by 1 base and J by 6 bases, with 9 bases left in between. This CDR3 is 14 amino acids long. Looked up from germline, CDR1 is SGHTA and CDR2 is FQGNSA.